Given below is one T cell receptor beta chain in context. This sample was included in a study of patients and donors after allogeneic stem cell transplantation. TCRdb ran MiXCR on the RT-PCR reads and lists one entry per CDR3 protein. The profile covers about a million distinct CDR3 sequences, with approximately 18% appearing a single time and about 6% taken by the ten largest. CDR1 and CDR2 from the germline V gene are LGHDT and YNNKEL (reference sequence). V lost 1 base, J lost 0 bases, and 12 bases lay in between. The CDR3 loop spans 16 amino acids. The material sequenced was blood, either unsorted or a sorted T cell fraction (not recorded which). The chain has TRBV3-1 and TRBJ1-1; possibly TRBD1 for D (6 bases). The TCR was taken from a human donor who was either an allogeneic HSCT recipient or a stem cell or donor lymphocyte infusion donor (not recorded which). It is not recorded whose cells these are; they may come from a transplant donor. The CDR3 here is CASSQVGGAVNTEAFF. In DNA form, the CDR3 reads TGTGCCAGCAGCCAAGTCGGGGGGGCCGTGAACACTGAAGCTTTCTTT. Supplemented by reference TRBV3-1 and TRBJ1-1, the full variable domain reads DTAVSQTPKYLVTQMGNDKSIKCEQNLGHDTMYWYKQDSKKFLKIMFSYNNKELIINETVPNRFSPKSPDKAHLNLHINSLELGDSAVYFCASSQVGGAVNTEAFFGQGTRLTVV.